This T cell receptor (beta chain) stems from a study of blood T cell repertoires in COVID-19. CDR3 length equals 14 residues. CDR1 and CDR2 from the germline V gene are SGHTA and FQGNSA. Trimming took off 5 bases at V and 0 bases at J, with 10 bases between the two ends. Authors' data handling: Reference gene primers were amplified, and this amplification served to estimate nucleated cell counts. TCRdb keeps only in-frame clones here, not all; method: immunoSEQ multiplex PCR. V and J calls plus clone size are reproduced from that table; the DNA served to infer D and trimming. The sample lists some 330,000 clones; over 75% were seen once.

The sample comprised peripheral blood. The V gene is TRBV7-2, the J gene TRBJ1-2, with D possibly TRBD1 on 6 matching bases. The receptor comes from a woman between 45 and 60 years old with active or convalescent COVID-19. This chain's CDR3 is CASSLDRSNYGYTF. The CDR3 region has the DNA TGTGCCAGCAGCCTTGACAGGTCTAACTATGGCTACACCTTC.